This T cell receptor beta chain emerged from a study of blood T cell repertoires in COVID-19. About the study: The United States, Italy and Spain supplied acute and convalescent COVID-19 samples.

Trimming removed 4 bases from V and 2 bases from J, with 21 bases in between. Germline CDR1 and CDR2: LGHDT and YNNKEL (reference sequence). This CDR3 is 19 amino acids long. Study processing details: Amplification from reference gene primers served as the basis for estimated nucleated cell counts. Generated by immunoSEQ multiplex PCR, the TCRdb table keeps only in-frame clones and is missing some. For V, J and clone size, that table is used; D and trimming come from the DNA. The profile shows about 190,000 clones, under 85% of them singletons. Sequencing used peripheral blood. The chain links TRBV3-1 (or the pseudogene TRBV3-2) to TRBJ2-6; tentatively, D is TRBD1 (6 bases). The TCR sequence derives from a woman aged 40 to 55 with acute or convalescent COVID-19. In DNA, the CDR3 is TGTGCCAGCAGCCGAGGACTGGGGGCGCCCCCGACTGGGGCCAACGTCCTGACTTTC. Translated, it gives CASSRGLGAPPTGANVLTF.